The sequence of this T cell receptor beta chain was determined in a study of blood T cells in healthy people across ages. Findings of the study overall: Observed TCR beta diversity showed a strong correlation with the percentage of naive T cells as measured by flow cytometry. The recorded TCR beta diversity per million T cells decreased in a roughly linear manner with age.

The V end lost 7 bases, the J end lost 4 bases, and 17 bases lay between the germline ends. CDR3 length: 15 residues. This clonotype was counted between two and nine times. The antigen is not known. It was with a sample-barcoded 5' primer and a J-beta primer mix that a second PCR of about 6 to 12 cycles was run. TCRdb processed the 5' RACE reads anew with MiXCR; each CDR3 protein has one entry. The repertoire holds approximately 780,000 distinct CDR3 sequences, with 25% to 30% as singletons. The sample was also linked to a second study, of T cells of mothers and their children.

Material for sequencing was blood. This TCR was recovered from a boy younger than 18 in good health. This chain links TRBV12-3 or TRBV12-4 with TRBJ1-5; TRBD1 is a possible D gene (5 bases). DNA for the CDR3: TGTGCCAGCACCCTTGGGGGGTCTTGGAATCAGCCCCAGCATTTT. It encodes CASTLGGSWNQPQHF.